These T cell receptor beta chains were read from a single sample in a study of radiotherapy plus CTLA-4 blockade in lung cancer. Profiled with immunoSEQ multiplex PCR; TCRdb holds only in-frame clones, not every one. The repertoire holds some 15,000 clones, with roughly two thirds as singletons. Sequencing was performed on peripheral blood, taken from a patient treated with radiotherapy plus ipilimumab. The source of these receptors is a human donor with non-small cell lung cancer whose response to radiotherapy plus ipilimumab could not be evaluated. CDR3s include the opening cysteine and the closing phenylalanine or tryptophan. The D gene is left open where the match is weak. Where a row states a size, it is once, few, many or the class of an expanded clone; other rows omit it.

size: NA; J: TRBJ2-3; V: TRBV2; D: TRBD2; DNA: TGTGCCAGCATTCTCGGACTAGCGGGAGGCACAGATACGCAGTATTTT; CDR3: CASILGLAGGTDTQYF
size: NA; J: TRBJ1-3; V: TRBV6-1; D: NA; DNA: TGTGCCAGCAGTGTAGAAAACACCATATATTTT; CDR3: CASSVENTIYF
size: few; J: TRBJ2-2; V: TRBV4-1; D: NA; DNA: TGCGCCAGCAGCCAAGAAGGCCCCGGACTTGACGGGGAGCTGTTTTTT; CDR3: CASSQEGPGLDGELFF
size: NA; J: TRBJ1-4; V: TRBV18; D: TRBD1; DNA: TGTGCCAGCTCATCTTACGGGACAGCCCCTAATGAAAAACTGTTTTTT; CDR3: CASSSYGTAPNEKLFF
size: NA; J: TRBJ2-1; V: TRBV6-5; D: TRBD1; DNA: TGTGCCAGCAGGGAAAGACAGGGGGCTCTGGATGAGCAGTTCTTC; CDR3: CASRERQGALDEQFF
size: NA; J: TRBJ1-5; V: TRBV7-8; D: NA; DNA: TGTGCCAGCAGCCCGGCGGGGGTCCCCAATCAGCCCCAGCATTTT; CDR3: CASSPAGVPNQPQHF
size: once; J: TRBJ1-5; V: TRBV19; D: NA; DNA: TGTGCCAGTAGTCCCCTCTTCGCCACAGTGGGCAATCAGCCCCAGCATTTT; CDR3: CASSPLFATVGNQPQHF
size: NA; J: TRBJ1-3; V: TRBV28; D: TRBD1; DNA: TGTGCCAGCAGCTTCCAGGGGGGATCTGGAAACACCATATATTTT; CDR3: CASSFQGGSGNTIYF
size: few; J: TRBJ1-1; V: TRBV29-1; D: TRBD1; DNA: TGCAGCGGTCACAGGGGAAGATCGAACACTGAAGCTTTCTTT; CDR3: CSGHRGRSNTEAFF
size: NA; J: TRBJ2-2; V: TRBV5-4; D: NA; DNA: TGTGCCAGCAGCGTGGTCGGGACAACGAACACCGGGGAGCTGTTTTTT; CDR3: CASSVVGTTNTGELFF
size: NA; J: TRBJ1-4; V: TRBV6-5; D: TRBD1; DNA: TGTGCCAGCAGGGGGACAGGGGAGGAAAAACTGTTTTTT; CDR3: CASRGTGEEKLFF
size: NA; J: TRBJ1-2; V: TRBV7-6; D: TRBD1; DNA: TGTGCCAGCAGCTTAGAGGAGACAGGGGCGGGTGGCTACACCTTC; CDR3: CASSLEETGAGGYTF
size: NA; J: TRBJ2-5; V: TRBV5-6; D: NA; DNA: TGTGCCAGCAGCTTACCGGACAAGCCGGAGCAGTACTTC; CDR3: CASSLPDKPEQYF
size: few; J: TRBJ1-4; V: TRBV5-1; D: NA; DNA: TGCGCCAGCAGCTGGACAGACGTTAATGAAAAACTGTTTTTT; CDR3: CASSWTDVNEKLFF
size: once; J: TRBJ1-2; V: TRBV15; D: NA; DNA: TGTGCCACCAGCACGAAAAAAGCGGGTCCTACGAGTTATGGCTACACCTTC; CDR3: CATSTKKAGPTSYGYTF
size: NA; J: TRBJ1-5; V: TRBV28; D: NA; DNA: TGTGCCAGCAGTCCCCTGGGGGGAGGCAATCAGCCCCAGCATTTT; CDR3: CASSPLGGGNQPQHF
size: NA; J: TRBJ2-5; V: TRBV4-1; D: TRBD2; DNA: TGCGCCAGCAGCCAAGTTGGGACTACCCTGGAGGGGCAGTACTTC; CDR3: CASSQVGTTLEGQYF
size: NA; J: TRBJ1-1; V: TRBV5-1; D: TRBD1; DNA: TGCGCCAGCAGCTTTTCGCGACAGGGGACCACTGAAGCTTTCTTT; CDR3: CASSFSRQGTTEAFF
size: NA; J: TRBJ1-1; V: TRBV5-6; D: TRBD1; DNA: TGTGCCAGCAGCCGACAGGGGGGGAACACTGAAGCTTTCTTT; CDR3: CASSRQGGNTEAFF
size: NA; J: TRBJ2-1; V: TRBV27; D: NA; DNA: TGTGCCAGCAGTCGACAGGACAGCTCCTACAATGAGCAGTTCTTC; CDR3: CASSRQDSSYNEQFF
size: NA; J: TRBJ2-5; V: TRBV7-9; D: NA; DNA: TGTGCCAGCAGCTCTGGACAGCCTCAAGAGACCCAGTACTTC; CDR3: CASSSGQPQETQYF
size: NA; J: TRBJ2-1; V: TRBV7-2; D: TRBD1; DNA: TGTGCCAGCAGCCCCGACAGGGGCGGGTACAATGAGCAGTTCTTC; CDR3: CASSPDRGGYNEQFF
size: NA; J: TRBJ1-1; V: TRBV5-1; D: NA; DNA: TGCGCCAGCAGCTTGGAGGGGCCTGAAGCTTTCTTT; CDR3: CASSLEGPEAFF
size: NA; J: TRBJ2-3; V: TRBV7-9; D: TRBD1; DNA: TGTGCCAGCAGGGCCGGACAGGGTACGACAGATACGCAGTATTTT; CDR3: CASRAGQGTTDTQYF
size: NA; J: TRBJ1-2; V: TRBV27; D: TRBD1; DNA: TGTGCCAGCAGTCTAACAACAGGGGAAAGTGCCTATGGCTACACCTTC; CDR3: CASSLTTGESAYGYTF
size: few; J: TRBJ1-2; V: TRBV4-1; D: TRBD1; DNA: TGCGCCAGCAGCCAAGGAGGGGGCTCTGGCTACACCTTC; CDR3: CASSQGGGSGYTF
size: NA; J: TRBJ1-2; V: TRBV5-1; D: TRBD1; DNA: TGCGCCAGCAGCTCCGACAGGGTGGGGAATGGCTACACCTTC; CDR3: CASSSDRVGNGYTF
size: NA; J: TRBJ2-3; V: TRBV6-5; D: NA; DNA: TGTGCCAGCAGTTACTACCGGACTAGCACAGATACGCAGTATTTT; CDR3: CASSYYRTSTDTQYF
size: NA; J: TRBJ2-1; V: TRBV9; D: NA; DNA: TGTGCCAGCAGCGTAGACGTTTCGAGAAATGAGCAGTTCTTC; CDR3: CASSVDVSRNEQFF
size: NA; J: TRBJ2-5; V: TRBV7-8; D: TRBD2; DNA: TGTGCCAGCAGCTTAAGGGCTAGCGGGGGGGGGACCCAGTACTTC; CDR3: CASSLRASGGGTQYF
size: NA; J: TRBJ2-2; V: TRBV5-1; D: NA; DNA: TGCGCCAGCAGCTTGGCTACGCAATCGAGCGGGGAGCTGTTTTTT; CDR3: CASSLATQSSGELFF
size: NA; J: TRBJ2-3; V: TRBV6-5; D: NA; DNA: TGTGCCAGCAGTTTACGAGGGGGAGATACGCAGTATTTT; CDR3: CASSLRGGDTQYF